A selection of T cell receptor beta chains follows, all from one sample in a study of Ad26.COV2.S vaccination and SARS-CoV-2 variants. Using immunoSEQ multiplex PCR, the repertoire was profiled, and TCRdb retains in-frame clones only, with some absent. The sample holds 440,000 or so clones; 92% are singletons and the top ten take approximately 1.7%. The sequencing here drew on peripheral blood, taken in a trial of Ad26.COV2.S vaccine versus placebo. Receptor source: a person aged 18-65 years who received the Ad26.COV2.S COVID-19 vaccine or a placebo. The CDR3 runs from the conserved cysteine through the conserved F or W. The order of the fields is D gene, clone size, V gene, J gene, CDR3 DNA, CDR3 protein. D genes are given only for firm matches. Clone size is given for some rows only: seen once, a few or many times, or a class if the clone is expanded.

>.|.|TRBV5-1|TRBJ2-6
TGCGCCAGCAGCTTGTCCTCGAGCTCTGGGGCCAACGTCCTGACTTTC
CASSLSSSSGANVLTF
>.|.|TRBV4-1|TRBJ1-1
TGCGCCAGCAGCCCCCGGGGCGAGAACACTGAAGCTTTCTTT
CASSPRGENTEAFF
>.|once|TRBV7-2|TRBJ2-5
TGTGCCAGCAGCTCGAGGATAGGAGAGACCCAGTACTTC
CASSSRIGETQYF
>TRBD1|.|TRBV6-6|TRBJ1-2
TGTGCCACCGCGCAGGACAGGGCAGGCTACACCTTC
CATAQDRAGYTF
>TRBD1|few|TRBV19|TRBJ1-5
TGTGCCAGTAGTCCAAACCCGGGACAGGGCCTCAATCAGCCCCAGCATTTT
CASSPNPGQGLNQPQHF
>TRBD1|once|TRBV4-3|TRBJ1-2
TGCGCCAGCGGTCCGGGACAGGATGCTACCTATGGCTACACCTTC
CASGPGQDATYGYTF
>.|.|TRBV4-1|TRBJ2-5
TGCGCCAGCAGCCAATCGGGGCTAAAAGAGACCCAGTACTTC
CASSQSGLKETQYF
>TRBD2|.|TRBV6-5|TRBJ2-7
TGTGCCAGCAGTTACTCGATGGGGGGGAGAGGGGAGCAGTACTTC
CASSYSMGGRGEQYF
>.|.|TRBV2|TRBJ1-1
TGTGCCAGCAGTGTAAACCGCGCAGGGTCTGAAGCTTTCTTT
CASSVNRAGSEAFF
>.|.|TRBV2|TRBJ1-3
TGTGCCAGCAGTATTGGGACACTCTCTGGAAACACCATATATTTT
CASSIGTLSGNTIYF
>TRBD1|.|TRBV24-1|TRBJ2-1
TGTGCCACCAGTGATTACGGGACAGGGATAGGCAATGAGCAGTTCTTC
CATSDYGTGIGNEQFF
>.|.|TRBV7-2|TRBJ1-5
TGTGCCAGCAGCTTAACAGGGAATAGCAATCAGCCCCAGCATTTT
CASSLTGNSNQPQHF
>.|.|TRBV4-3|TRBJ2-1
TGCGCCAGCAGCCGAACAGGGAGCAATGAGCAGTTCTTC
CASSRTGSNEQFF
>.|.|TRBV19|TRBJ1-3
TGTGCCAGTACGACAGAGAGCTCTGGAAACACCATATATTTT
CASTTESSGNTIYF
>.|.|TRBV5-5|TRBJ2-3
TGTGCCAGCAGCCAAGGGACTAGCACAGATACGCAGTATTTT
CASSQGTSTDTQYF
>.|.|TRBV6-5|TRBJ1-3
TGTGCCACCCTTCGCAGCACCTCTGGAAACACCATATATTTT
CATLRSTSGNTIYF
>TRBD1|.|TRBV30|TRBJ1-2
TGTGCCTGGAGTGACATCCTCCTCTCAGGGGGCTATGGCTACACCTTC
CAWSDILLSGGYGYTF
>.|.|TRBV6-5|TRBJ2-7
TGTGCCAGCACCTACAGTTCTGGGTACGAGCAGTACTTC
CASTYSSGYEQYF
>.|few|TRBV7-9|TRBJ1-5
TGTGCCAGCAGCTTAGCGGCCGATCAGCCCCAGCATTTT
CASSLAADQPQHF
>.|once|TRBV6-5|TRBJ1-1
TGTGCCAGCAGTAGGACGGGGCTAGGGTTCTTT
CASSRTGLGFF
>.|.|TRBV7-9|TRBJ2-7
TGTGCCAGCAGCTTAACGTTTCGGCAGGGCGACGAGCAGTACTTC
CASSLTFRQGDEQYF
>.|once|TRBV7-9|TRBJ2-7
TGTGCCAGCACCCCGGTCGCAGGGGGGGTAAACGAGCAGTACTTC
CASTPVAGGVNEQYF
>TRBD1|.|TRBV7-9|TRBJ1-2
TGTGCCAGCAGCCCCCGGGACAGGGGTTCCGGTGGCTACACCTTC
CASSPRDRGSGGYTF
>.|.|TRBV6-6|TRBJ2-3
TGTGCCAGCACCACACCCCCGGGACTCGACACAGATACGCAGTATTTT
CASTTPPGLDTDTQYF
>TRBD1|once|TRBV7-9|TRBJ1-6
TGTGCCAGCAGCTTAGTCCCCGGGACAGGGTTATTAAGTTCACCCCTCCACTTT
CASSLVPGTGLLSSPLHF
>TRBD2|.|TRBV27|TRBJ2-3
TGTGCCAGCAGTTTAATGACTAGCGGGGGGTTTAGCACAGATACGCAGTATTTT
CASSLMTSGGFSTDTQYF
>.|.|TRBV7-9|TRBJ2-3
TGTGCCAGCAGCTTATCCCAGGTTACTAGCACAGATACGCAGTATTTT
CASSLSQVTSTDTQYF
>.|.|TRBV2|TRBJ1-1
TGTGCCAGCAGTAGTACGGAGGGGACTGAAGCTTTCTTT
CASSSTEGTEAFF
>.|once|TRBV6-5|TRBJ1-1
TGTGCCAGCAGTTACGAGGCAGGGGCCACTGAAGCTTTCTTT
CASSYEAGATEAFF
>.|.|TRBV5-4|TRBJ1-1
TGTGCCAGCAGCTTTGGGCCCCTCGAGGGGAACACTGAAGCTTTCTTT
CASSFGPLEGNTEAFF
>.|.|TRBV19|TRBJ2-7
TGTGCCAGTAGTGTGCAGGGGAGGGGATCCTACGAGCAGTACTTC
CASSVQGRGSYEQYF
>TRBD2|.|TRBV9|TRBJ2-1
TGTGCCAGCAGCGTAGAAGGACTAGCGGCCCCCAATGAGCAGTTCTTC
CASSVEGLAAPNEQFF